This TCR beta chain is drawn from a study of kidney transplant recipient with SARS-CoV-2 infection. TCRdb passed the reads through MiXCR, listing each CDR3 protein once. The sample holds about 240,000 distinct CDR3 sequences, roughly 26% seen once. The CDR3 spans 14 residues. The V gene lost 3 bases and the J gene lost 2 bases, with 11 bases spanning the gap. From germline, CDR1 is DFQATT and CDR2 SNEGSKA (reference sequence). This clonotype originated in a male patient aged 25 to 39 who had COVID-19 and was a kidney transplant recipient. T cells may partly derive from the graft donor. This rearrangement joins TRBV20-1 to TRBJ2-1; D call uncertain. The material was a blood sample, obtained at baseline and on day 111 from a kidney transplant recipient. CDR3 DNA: TGCAGTGCTAGTCCGCAGATTACCTACAATGAGCAGTTCTTC. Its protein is CSASPQITYNEQFF.